This is a list of T cell receptor beta chains from one sample in a study of tumor-infiltrating lymphocytes in oesophageal squamous cell carcinoma. A single record per CDR3 protein comes from TCRdb applying MiXCR to the PCR reads. The sample carries 2,500 to 3,000 distinct CDR3 sequences, around 14% recorded once. Material: esophageal tumor tissue. The source is a male donor with esophageal squamous cell carcinoma. Both conserved end residues are part of each CDR3. Each record gives: clone size, CDR3 length, V gene, D gene, J gene, CDR3 DNA, CDR3 protein. The D gene is left open where the match is weak. Not all rows give a size; the values are once, few, many and, for expanded clones, a class.

NA	14	TRBV4-2	NA	TRBJ2-1	TGTGCCAGCAGCCCCTGGGCAGGGGACTACGAGCAGTTCTTC	CASSPWAGDYEQFF
large	17	TRBV7-2	NA	TRBJ2-6	TGTGCCAGCAGCTCCCTCTTTAGGGCAGCAGGGGCCAACGTCCTGACTTTC	CASSSLFRAAGANVLTF
many	14	TRBV24-1	TRBD1	TRBJ2-7	TGTGCCACCAGTGACACGACAGGGGGTAAGGAGCAGTACTTC	CATSDTTGGKEQYF
many	13	TRBV20-1	NA	TRBJ2-7	TGCAGTGCCCCTCCTAGACAGACCAATGAGCAGTACTTC	CSAPPRQTNEQYF
many	16	TRBV18	NA	TRBJ1-4	TGTGCCAGCTCACCACCCGGAATGTTGGGGAATGAAAAACTGTTTTTT	CASSPPGMLGNEKLFF
NA	12	TRBV3-1	NA	TRBJ2-5	TGTGCCAGCAGCCAACAGGGGGAGACCCAGTACTTC	CASSQQGETQYF
NA	11	TRBV18	NA	TRBJ2-1	TGTGCCAGCTCACGGGCCAATGAGCAGTTCTTC	CASSRANEQFF
many	17	TRBV19	NA	TRBJ2-5	TGTGCCAGTAGTATAGATATGGGGTCAGGGCACCAAGAGACCCAGTACTTC	CASSIDMGSGHQETQYF
many	16	TRBV11-2	TRBD2	TRBJ2-2	TGTGCCAGCAGCTTCGGGACTAGCGGGCCCACCGGGGAGCTGTTTTTT	CASSFGTSGPTGELFF
many	11	TRBV3-1	NA	TRBJ2-7	TGTGCCAGCAGACAGGGTTACGAGCAGTACTTC	CASRQGYEQYF
large	10	TRBV7-9	NA	TRBJ2-5	TGTGCCAGCAGCAGGGAGACCCAGTACTTC	CASSRETQYF